The present T cell receptor beta chain was sequenced within a study of T cell changes during pregnancy in multiple sclerosis. The protocol was immunoSEQ multiplex PCR, while the TCRdb copy is restricted to in-frame clones and leaves out a portion. The repertoire holds tens of thousands of clones, with 91% as singletons. The V segment lost 0 bases and the J segment 10 bases; nucleotides outside the gene matches: 10. The CDR3 totals 16 residues. Germline V lookup: CDR1 GTSNPN, CDR2 SVGIG (reference sequence). The source was peripheral blood, collected in the third trimester of pregnancy. The clonotype originates from a female donor in good health, enrolled as a control in a pregnancy study. This rearrangement joins TRBV30 to TRBJ1-6; TRBD1 agrees at 9 bases. The CDR3 protein is CAWSVRGTGMESPLHF. In nucleotides, the CDR3 is TGTGCCTGGAGTGTACGGGGGACAGGGATGGAGTCACCCCTCCACTTT.